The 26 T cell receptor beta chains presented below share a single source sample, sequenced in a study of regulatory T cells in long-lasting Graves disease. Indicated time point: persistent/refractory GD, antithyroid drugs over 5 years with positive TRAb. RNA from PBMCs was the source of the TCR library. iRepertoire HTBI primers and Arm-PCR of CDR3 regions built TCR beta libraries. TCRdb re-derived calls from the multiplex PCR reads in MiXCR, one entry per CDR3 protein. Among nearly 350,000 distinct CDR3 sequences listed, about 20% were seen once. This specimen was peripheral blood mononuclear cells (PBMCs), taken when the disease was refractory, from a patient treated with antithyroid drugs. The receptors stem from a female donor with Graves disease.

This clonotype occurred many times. The CDR3 sequence is CASSPPSQTYGYTF. CDR3 coding DNA: TGTGCCAGCTCACCTCCCTCCCAGACCTATGGCTACACCTTC. This chain connects TRBV18 to TRBJ1-2; the D is unclear. V was clipped by 3 bases and J by 4 bases, with 12 bases between them. This CDR3 is 14 amino acids long. CDR1 KGHSH and CDR2 LQKENI come from the germline V gene.

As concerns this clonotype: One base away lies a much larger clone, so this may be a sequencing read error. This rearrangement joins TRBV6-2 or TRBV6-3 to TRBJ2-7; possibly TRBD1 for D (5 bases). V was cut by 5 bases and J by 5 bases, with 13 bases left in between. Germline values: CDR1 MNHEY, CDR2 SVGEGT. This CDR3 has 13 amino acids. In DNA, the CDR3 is TGTGCCAGCAGTGGGTTAGGGGTAAACGAGCAGTACTTC. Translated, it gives CASSGLGVNEQYF.

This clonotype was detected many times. The CDR3 here is CASSLVRAHGYTF. Here the CDR3 DNA reads TGTGCCAGCAGTTTAGTTAGGGCGCATGGCTACACCTTC. The chain carries TRBV12-3 or TRBV12-4 and TRBJ1-2; D is ambiguous. With 1 base removed from V and 6 bases from J, the gap between germline ends came to 9 bases. The CDR3 consists of 13 residues.

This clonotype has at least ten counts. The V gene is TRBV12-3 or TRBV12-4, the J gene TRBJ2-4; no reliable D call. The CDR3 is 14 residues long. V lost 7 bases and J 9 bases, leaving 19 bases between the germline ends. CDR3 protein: CASTIAGSSPIQYF. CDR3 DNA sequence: TGTGCCAGCACTATTGCAGGATCCTCACCCATTCAGTACTTC.

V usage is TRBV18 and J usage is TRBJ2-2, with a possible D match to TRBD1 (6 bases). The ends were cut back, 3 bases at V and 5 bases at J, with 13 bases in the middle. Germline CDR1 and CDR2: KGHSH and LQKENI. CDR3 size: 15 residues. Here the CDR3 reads CASSPRQEHTGELFF. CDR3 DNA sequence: TGTGCCAGCTCACCTCGACAGGAGCATACCGGGGAGCTGTTTTTT.

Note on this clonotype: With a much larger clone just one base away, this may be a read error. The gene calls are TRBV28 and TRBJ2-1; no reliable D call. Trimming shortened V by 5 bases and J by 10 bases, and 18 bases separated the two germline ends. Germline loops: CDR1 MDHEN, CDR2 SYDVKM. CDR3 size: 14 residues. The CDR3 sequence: CASSDLESPYEQFF. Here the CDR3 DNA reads TGTGCCAGCAGTGACTTGGAAAGCCCCTACGAGCAGTTCTTC.

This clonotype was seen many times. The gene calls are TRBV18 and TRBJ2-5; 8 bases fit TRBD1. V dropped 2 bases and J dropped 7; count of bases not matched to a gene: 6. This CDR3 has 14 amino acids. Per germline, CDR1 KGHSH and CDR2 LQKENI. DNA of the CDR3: TGTGCCAGCTCACCAGGGACAGGCTCGTCGACCCAGTACTTC. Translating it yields CASSPGTGSSTQYF.

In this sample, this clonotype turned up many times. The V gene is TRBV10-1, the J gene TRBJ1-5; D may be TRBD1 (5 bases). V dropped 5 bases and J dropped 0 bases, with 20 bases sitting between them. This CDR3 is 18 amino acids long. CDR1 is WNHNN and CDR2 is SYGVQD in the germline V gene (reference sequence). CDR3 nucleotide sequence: TGCGCCAGCAGTTTGACTCTGGGGCTATGTTATAGCAATCAGCCCCAGCATTTT. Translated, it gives CASSLTLGLCYSNQPQHF.

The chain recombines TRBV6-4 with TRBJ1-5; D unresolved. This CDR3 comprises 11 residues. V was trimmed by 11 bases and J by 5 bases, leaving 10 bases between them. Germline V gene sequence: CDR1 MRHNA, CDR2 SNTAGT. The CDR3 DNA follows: TGTGCCCTGCCCCAGTATCAGCCCCAGCATTTT. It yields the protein CALPQYQPQHF.

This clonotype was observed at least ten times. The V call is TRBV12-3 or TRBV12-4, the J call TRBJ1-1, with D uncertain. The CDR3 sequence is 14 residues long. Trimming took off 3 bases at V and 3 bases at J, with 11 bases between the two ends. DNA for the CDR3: TGTGCCAGCAGTTTGGCCCGGAGGTACACTGAAGCTTTCTTT. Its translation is CASSLARRYTEAFF.

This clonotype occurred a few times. The CDR3, as DNA: TGCAGTGCTAGTACGAGCGGGAGTTTTCGCAATGAGCAGTTCTTC. Its protein is CSASTSGSFRNEQFF. The rearrangement links TRBV20-1 to TRBJ2-1; 8 nucleotides agree with TRBD2. V trimming: 3 bases; J trimming: 6 bases; junction bases outside the gene matches: 10. This CDR3 has 15 residues. The germline gives CDR1 DFQATT, CDR2 SNEGSKA (reference sequence).

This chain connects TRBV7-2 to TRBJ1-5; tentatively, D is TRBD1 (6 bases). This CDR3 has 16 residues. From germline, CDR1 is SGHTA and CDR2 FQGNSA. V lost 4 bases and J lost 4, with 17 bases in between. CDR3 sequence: CASSSNRGGGNQPQHF. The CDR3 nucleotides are TGTGCCAGCAGCTCCAACCGAGGGGGGGGGAATCAGCCCCAGCATTTT.

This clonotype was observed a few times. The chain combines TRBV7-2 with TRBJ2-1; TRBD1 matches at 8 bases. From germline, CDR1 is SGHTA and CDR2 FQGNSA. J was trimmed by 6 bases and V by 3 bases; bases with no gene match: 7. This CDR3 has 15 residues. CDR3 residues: CASSFDRGSINEQFF. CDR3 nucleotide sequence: TGTGCCAGCAGCTTTGACAGGGGTAGCATCAATGAGCAGTTCTTC.

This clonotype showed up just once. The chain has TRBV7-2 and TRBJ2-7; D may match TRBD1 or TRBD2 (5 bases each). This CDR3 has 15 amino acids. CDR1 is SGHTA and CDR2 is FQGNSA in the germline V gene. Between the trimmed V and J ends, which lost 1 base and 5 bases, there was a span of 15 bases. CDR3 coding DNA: TGTGCCAGCAGCTTAGGGCCGGGGCTAATCCACGAGCAGTACTTC. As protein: CASSLGPGLIHEQYF.

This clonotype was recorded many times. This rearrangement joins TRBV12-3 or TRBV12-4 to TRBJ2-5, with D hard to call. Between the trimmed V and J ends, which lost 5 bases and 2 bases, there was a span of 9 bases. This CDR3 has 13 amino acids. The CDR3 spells CASSQTYQETQYF. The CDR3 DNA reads TGTGCCAGCAGTCAGACCTATCAAGAGACCCAGTACTTC.

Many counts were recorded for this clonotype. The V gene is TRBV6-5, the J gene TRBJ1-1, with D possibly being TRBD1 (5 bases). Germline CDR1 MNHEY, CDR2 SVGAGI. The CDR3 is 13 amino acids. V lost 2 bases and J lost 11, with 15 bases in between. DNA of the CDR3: TGTGCCAGCAGTTACAGCGGGCGGGGCACGGCTTTCTTT. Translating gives CASSYSGRGTAFF.

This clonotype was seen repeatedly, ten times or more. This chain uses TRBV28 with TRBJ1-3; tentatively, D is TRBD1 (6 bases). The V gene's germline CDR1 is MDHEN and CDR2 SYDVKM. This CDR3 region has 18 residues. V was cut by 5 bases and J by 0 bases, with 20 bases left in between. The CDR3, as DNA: TGTGCCAGCAGTACCGACCTAGGACAGATAACCTCTGGAAACACCATATATTTT. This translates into CASSTDLGQITSGNTIYF.

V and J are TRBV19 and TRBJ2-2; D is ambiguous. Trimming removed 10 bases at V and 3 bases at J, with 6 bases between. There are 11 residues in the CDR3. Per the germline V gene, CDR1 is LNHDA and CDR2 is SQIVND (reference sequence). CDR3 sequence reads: CATRDTGELFF. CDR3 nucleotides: TGTGCCACCAGAGACACCGGGGAGCTGTTTTTT.

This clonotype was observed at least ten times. The CDR3 here is CASSESGQASERYTF. As DNA, the CDR3 is TGTGCCAGCAGTGAATCCGGACAGGCTTCGGAGCGCTACACCTTC. V is TRBV6-2 or TRBV6-3 and J is TRBJ1-2, with 7 bases aligning to TRBD1. The germline gives CDR1 MNHEY, CDR2 SVGEGT. The V gene end was trimmed by 5 bases and the J gene end by 9 bases; junction bases not matched to a gene: 15. This CDR3 is 15 amino acids long.

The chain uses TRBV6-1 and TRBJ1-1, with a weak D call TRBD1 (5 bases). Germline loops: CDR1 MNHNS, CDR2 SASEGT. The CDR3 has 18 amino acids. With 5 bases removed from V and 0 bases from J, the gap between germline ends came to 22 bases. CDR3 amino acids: CASSPRRGVVSLNTEAFF. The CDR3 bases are TGTGCCAGCAGTCCCCGGCGGGGCGTCGTTTCCCTGAACACTGAAGCTTTCTTT.

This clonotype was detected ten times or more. CDR3 sequence: CASSQLAGGQETQYF. The DNA for the CDR3 is TGTGCCAGCAGTCAATTAGCGGGGGGACAAGAGACCCAGTACTTC. The V and J genes are TRBV6-1 and TRBJ2-5, with 10 nucleotides matching TRBD2. This CDR3 comprises 15 residues. CDR1 is MNHNS and CDR2 is SASEGT in the germline V gene. Trimming cost V 5 bases and J 2 bases; bases outside gene matches: 5.

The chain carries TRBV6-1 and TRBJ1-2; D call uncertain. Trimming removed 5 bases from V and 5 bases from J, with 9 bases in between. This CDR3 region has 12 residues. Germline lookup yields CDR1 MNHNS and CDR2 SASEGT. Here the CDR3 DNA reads TGTGCCAGCAGTAAAGAGGGTTATGGCTACACCTTC. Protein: CASSKEGYGYTF.

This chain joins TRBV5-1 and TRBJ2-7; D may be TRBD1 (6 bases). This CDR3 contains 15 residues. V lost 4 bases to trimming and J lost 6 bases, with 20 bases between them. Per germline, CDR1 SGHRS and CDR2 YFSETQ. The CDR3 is CASSRFQGSVLEQYF. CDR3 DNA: TGCGCCAGCAGCCGCTTCCAGGGGTCCGTCCTCGAGCAGTACTTC.

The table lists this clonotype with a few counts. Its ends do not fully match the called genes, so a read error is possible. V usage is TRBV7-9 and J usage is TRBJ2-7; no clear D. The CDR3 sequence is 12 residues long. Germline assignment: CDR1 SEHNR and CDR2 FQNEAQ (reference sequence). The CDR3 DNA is TGTGCCAACAGCTCCGATTGGAACGAGCAGTACTTC. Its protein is CANSSDWNEQYF.

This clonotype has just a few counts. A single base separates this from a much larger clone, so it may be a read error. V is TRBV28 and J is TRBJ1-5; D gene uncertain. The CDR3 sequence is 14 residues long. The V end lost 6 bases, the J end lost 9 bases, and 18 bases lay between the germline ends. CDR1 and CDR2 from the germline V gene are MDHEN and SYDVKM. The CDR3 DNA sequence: TGTGCCAGCAGACCGGCGGGAGGGAGCAGGCCCCAGCATTTT. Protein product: CASRPAGGSRPQHF.

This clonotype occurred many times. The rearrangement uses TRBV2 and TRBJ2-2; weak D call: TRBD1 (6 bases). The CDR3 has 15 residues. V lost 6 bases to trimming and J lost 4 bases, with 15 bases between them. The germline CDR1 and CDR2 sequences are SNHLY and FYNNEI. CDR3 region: CASSLRGAGTGELFF. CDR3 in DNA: TGTGCCAGCAGCCTCAGGGGAGCAGGCACCGGGGAGCTGTTTTTT.